This T cell receptor beta chain emerged from a study of T cell repertoires in ileal Crohn's disease (dated by TCRdb to the late 2010s). Broadly, across the study: The median duration of disease was approximately 8.3 years, and at the time of surgery 35% to 45% of patients were active smokers. Every patient underwent surgery because of a complication, which was stricturing disease in around 60% and penetrating disease in around 39%. Postoperative therapy was given to about half of the patients, with thiopurines administered to about ten patients and anti-TNF agents administered to approximately 17 patients. TCR repertoire analysis was done in a few dozen Crohn's disease patients from a prospective multicentre cohort. The study ran alongside a multicentre cohort designed to identify predictors of early endoscopic recurrence after ileocolonic resection. A Rutgeerts score higher than i0 was the definition used for endoscopic postoperative recurrence. The study sequenced 171 mucosal samples from around 57 patients, taken at several locations on the surgical specimen and at postoperative endoscopy. Paper-wide results and their limitations: Patients who were active smokers at surgery had a significantly higher proportion of clonal expansions than non-smokers (approximately 28% vs 17%, p=0.02). Only a subgroup of patients, of unstated size, had mucosal CD4 and CD8 T cells sorted and sequenced. Sorted CD8 T cells carried more high-frequency clones than CD4 T cells, suggesting mucosal expansions were mainly CD8. Higher high-frequency clone percentages at surgery were associated with endoscopic recurrence; all patients with clonality above 26.8% (18/57) had recurrence.

For commercial TCRB immunosequencing, about 0.45 micrograms of biopsy DNA were submitted for each sample. A two-step, amplification bias-controlled multiplex PCR was used by Adaptive Biotechnology to amplify CDR3 regions from genomic DNA. In the first PCR, primers covered every V and J gene segment, and in the second PCR, barcodes and Illumina adapters were added. An Illumina instrument was used to sequence the CDR3 libraries. The source study handled its data this way. The analysis drew on both the pipelines supplied by the vendor and custom analysis of the raw data in R/Bioconductor running R version 3.3.0. Clonality, ranging from 0 to 1, was calculated as the inverse of the normalised Shannon entropy of all productive clones. High-frequency clones were defined as the share of the repertoire occupied by the top 100 clones, with only clones passing a 95% confidence test being retained. The Simpson index measured repertoire diversity, and the Morisita-Horn index measured overlap between samples. TCRdb re-hosts the immuneACCESS table, in-frame sequences only. Its copies lack some clones; in the studies checked, an unresolved V gene accounts for under half of them, and the cause for the rest is not known. That table gives V, J and clone size, and the DNA gave D and trimming. The sample table lists around 17,000 clones, around 66% of them with a count of one. The ten most abundant clones make up 5.3% of the sample.

To be eligible, patients had to be adults with ileal or ileocolonic Crohn's disease and an indication for ileocolonic resection. Before DNA extraction, whole ileal mucosal biopsies were kept frozen at -80 degrees C. Genomic DNA was extracted from frozen whole biopsies with a TRizol-based method and quantified on a NanoDrop 2000 spectrophotometer. A note on this clone: It has no known antigen specificity. No base quality values were provided; no much bigger clone lies one nucleotide off.

The sequenced material came from ileal tissue. This TCR was recovered from an adult with Crohn's disease.

CDR3 protein: CASRGAAPAKNIQYF. The DNA sequence follows: TGTGCCAGCAGGGGGGCAGCACCCGCCAAAAACATTCAGTACTTC. The chain is encoded by TRBV6-5 joined to TRBJ2-4, with TRBD1 tentatively as D gene (6 bases match). A distance of 13 bases separates the germline ends of V and J, which lose 6 bases and 1 base respectively. Counted from cysteine to phenylalanine, this CDR3 has 15 amino acids. CDR3 DNA is the only sequence kept; it has 45 bases, read in frame from the first base. As encoded in the germline V gene, CDR1 is MNHEY while CDR2 is SVGAGI.